These 12 T cell receptor beta chains originate from one sample sequenced in a study of blood T cell repertoires in COVID-19. Generated by immunoSEQ multiplex PCR, the TCRdb table keeps only in-frame clones and is missing some. The table lists 200,000 to 250,000 clones, roughly 77% of them singletons. Sequencing was done on a sample of PBMCs or T cells enriched from blood (not recorded which). All receptors derive from a man between 35 and 55 years old who had recovered from COVID-19.

The CDR3 bases are TGCGCCAGTCTATCCGGGGGCTCCTACAATGAGCAGTTCTTC. This translates into CASLSGGSYNEQFF. This chain connects TRBV10-2 to TRBJ2-1, with TRBD2 as a possible D gene (6 bases). The CDR3 consists of 14 residues. From germline, CDR1 is WSHSY and CDR2 SAAADI. Trimming left V 9 bases short and J 0 bases short, with 12 bases between.

This chain's CDR3 is CASSSQLRGTEAFF. DNA for the CDR3: TGTGCCAGCAGCTCCCAGCTCAGGGGAACTGAAGCTTTCTTT. The V gene is TRBV6-2 or TRBV6-3, the J gene TRBJ1-1, with TRBD1 as a possible D gene (6 bases). CDR1 and CDR2 (germline): MNHEY, SVGEGT. The CDR3 spans 14 residues. V shed 6 bases and J shed 5 bases, with 16 bases lying between them.

To note about this clone: Other nucleotide sequences from this sample produce the same CDR3. The chain carries TRBV7-9 and TRBJ1-2, with 10 bases identical to TRBD1. With 0 bases clipped from V and 2 bases from J, the junction kept 0 bases outside the gene matches. The CDR3 has 15 amino acids. Germline CDR1 is SEHNR and CDR2 is FQNEAQ (reference sequence). The CDR3 nucleotides read TGTGCCAGCAGCTTAGCGGGACAGGGGAACTATGGCTACACCTTC. Amino acids: CASSLAGQGNYGYTF.

This clone was recorded once. CDR3: CASSLGGAGSYNEQFF. In DNA form, the CDR3 reads TGTGCCAGCAGCTTAGGGGGGGCGGGCTCCTACAATGAGCAGTTCTTC. The chain links TRBV5-4 to TRBJ2-1; perhaps TRBD2 as D (7 bases). The V and J ends lost 2 bases and 0 bases respectively, with 12 bases between them. The CDR3 is made up of 16 amino acids. Germline values: CDR1 SGHNT, CDR2 YYREEE (reference sequence).

The rearrangement links TRBV7-8 to TRBJ1-2; 10 bases align to TRBD1. After removal of 5 bases from V and 8 bases from J, the junction contained 5 bases not matched to a gene. This CDR3 has 13 residues. Per germline, CDR1 SGHVS and CDR2 FQNEAQ. CDR3 coding DNA: TGTGCCAGCAGCCCCGACAGGGGGCGCGGCTACACCTTC. It codes for CASSPDRGRGYTF.

The rearrangement joins TRBV2 to TRBJ1-4; weak D call: TRBD1 (5 bases). Trimming stripped 2 bases from V and 3 bases from J, with 10 bases between. Germline CDR1 and CDR2: SNHLY and FYNNEI. The CDR3 sequence is 15 residues long. The CDR3 DNA sequence: TGTGCCAGCAGTGAACTAGGGGCACCTAATGAAAAACTGTTTTTT. This gives the protein CASSELGAPNEKLFF.

The V call is TRBV9, the J call TRBJ2-1; D is possibly TRBD1 (5 bases). This CDR3 comprises 17 residues. V was pared by 4 bases and J by 5 bases, with 22 bases between. Germline V lookup: CDR1 SGDLS, CDR2 YYNGEE. CDR3 nucleotides: TGTGCCAGCAGCCCCCACGGTGGGGCGATACAGGACAATGAGCAGTTCTTC. This gives the protein CASSPHGGAIQDNEQFF.

This clone was counted a few times. The chain employs TRBV9 and TRBJ2-5; D unclear. The germline V and J ends were trimmed by 4 bases and 5 bases, with 9 bases remaining between them. The CDR3 loop spans 12 amino acids. Germline CDR1 is SGDLS and CDR2 is YYNGEE. DNA of the CDR3: TGTGCCAGCAGCAGAGGCTGGGAGACCCAGTACTTC. It specifies CASSRGWETQYF. The whole variable domain, remainder taken from reference TRBV9 and TRBJ2-5, is DSGVTQTPKHLITATGQRVTLRCSPRSGDLSVYWYQQSLDQGLQFLIQYYNGEERAKGNILERFSAQQFPDLHSELNLSSLELGDSALYFCASSRGWETQYFGPGTRLLVL.

The chain joins TRBV5-1 to TRBJ1-1; D is uncertain. Germline lookup yields CDR1 SGHRS and CDR2 YFSETQ. The CDR3 covers 13 residues. V lost 4 bases and J 0 bases, leaving 7 bases between the germline ends. CDR3 residues: CASSLALNTEAFF. CDR3 DNA: TGCGCCAGCAGCCTAGCGTTGAACACTGAAGCTTTCTTT.

This clone was observed a few times. This chain connects TRBV11-1 to TRBJ1-1; 7 bases line up with TRBD1. This CDR3 has 14 residues. V shed 5 bases and J 6 bases; nucleotides not matched to a gene: 9. Germline loops: CDR1 SGHAT, CDR2 FQDESV (reference sequence). In DNA, the CDR3 is TGTGCCAGCAGCAGCGACAGGGCTCGACCTGAAGCTTTCTTT. It yields the protein CASSSDRARPEAFF.

The J gene is TRBJ2-7, the V gene TRBV4-2; D is unresolved. V lost 4 bases and J lost 9, with 13 bases in between. The CDR3 covers 12 residues. Germline V gives CDR1 LGHNA, CDR2 YNFKEQ. CDR3 sequence reads: CASSPDSGRQYF. In DNA, the CDR3 is TGTGCCAGCAGCCCCGACTCCGGAAGGCAGTACTTC.

The chain is built from TRBV5-1 and TRBJ2-7; 10 bases are a match to TRBD1. J was trimmed by 2 bases and V by 4 bases; bases with no gene match: 18. Germline assignment: CDR1 SGHRS and CDR2 YFSETQ. The CDR3 runs 19 residues. CDR3 nucleotides: TGCGCCAGCAGCCTACCCACTCAAGTTGACAGGGGGCCCGCCTACGAGCAGTACTTC. As protein: CASSLPTQVDRGPAYEQYF. Full variable domain (rest looked up from reference TRBV5-1 and TRBJ2-7): KAGVTQTPRYLIKTRGQQVTLSCSPISGHRSVSWYQQTPGQGLQFLFEYFSETQRNKGNFPGRFSGRQFSNSRSEMNVSTLELGDSALYLCASSLPTQVDRGPAYEQYFGPGTRLTVT.